This T cell receptor beta chain stems from a study of early T cells in non-severe SARS-CoV-2 infection. About the study: Sequencing input comprised bulk RNA from unsorted whole blood; chain pairing was not available.

In its sample, this clonotype was seen a few times. Attachment of unique molecular identifiers was made to individual cDNA molecules. TCRdb reprocessed the 5' RACE reads with MiXCR, giving one entry per CDR3 protein. The data hold 30,000 to 40,000 distinct CDR3 sequences, with about 5% observed a single time. Germline CDR1 reads MNHEY; CDR2 reads SMNVEV (reference sequence). This CDR3 is built from 13 residues. V lost 3 bases, J lost 5 bases, and 5 bases lay in between. The origin of this receptor is an adult who was a healthcare worker with PCR-confirmed SARS-CoV-2 infection or an uninfected control (not recorded which). This chain links TRBV27 with TRBJ1-6; D is undetermined. Sequenced material: whole blood. The CDR3 DNA reads as TGTGCCAGCAGTTTCGGGGATAATTCACCCCTCCACTTT. Amino acids: CASSFGDNSPLHF.